This record looks at one TCR beta chain sequence and its context. This entry belongs to a study of cytomegalovirus exposure and HLA in healthy donors. With 60 Vbeta and 13 Jbeta primers, the PCR was carried out. Libraries were prepared by immunoSEQ multiplex PCR; TCRdb keeps only in-frame clonotypes and omits some of them. Of under 150,000 clones listed, over 60% are singletons. Germline-derived CDR1 and CDR2 are SNHLY and FYNNEI. V lost 10 bases, J lost 1 base, and 12 bases lay in between. The CDR3 consists of 13 residues. The chain couples TRBV2 to TRBJ2-3; a possible D gene is TRBD2 (6 bases). Sequenced sample: PBMCs. The sequence derives from a human donor in good health. The CDR3, as DNA: TGTGCCACCAGGGAGGTGGGCACAGATACGCAGTATTTT. It translates to CATREVGTDTQYF.